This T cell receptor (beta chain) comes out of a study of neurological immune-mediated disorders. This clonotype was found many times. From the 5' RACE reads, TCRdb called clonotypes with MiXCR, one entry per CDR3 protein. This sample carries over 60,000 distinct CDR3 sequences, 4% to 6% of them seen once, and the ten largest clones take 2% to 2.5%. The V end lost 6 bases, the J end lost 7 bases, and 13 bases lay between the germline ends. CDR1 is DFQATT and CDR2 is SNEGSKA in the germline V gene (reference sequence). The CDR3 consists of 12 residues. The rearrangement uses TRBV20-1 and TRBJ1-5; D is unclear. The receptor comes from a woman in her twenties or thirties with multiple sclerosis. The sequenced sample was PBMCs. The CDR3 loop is CSAELGSQPQHF. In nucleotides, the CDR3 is TGCAGTGCAGAGCTCGGAAGCCAGCCCCAGCATTTT.